This T cell receptor beta chain appears in the sequencing data of a study of CD8+ T cells in alopecia areata. Overall study results and limits: Unlike in mice, where it was clearer, TCR sharing across patients was less clear, possibly HLA-related.

Regarding this clone: Its target is not known.

The CDR3 is made up of 12 amino acids. Trimming stripped 3 bases from V and 8 bases from J, with 13 bases between. Per the germline V gene, CDR1 is GTSNPN and CDR2 is SVGIG (reference sequence). RNA was isolated and reverse transcribed to cDNA, the sequencing template. The data were produced by immunoSEQ multiplex PCR, yet TCRdb's version contains in-frame clones alone and is incomplete. This table has 200,000 to 250,000 clones, roughly 69% appearing once. The genes are TRBV30 and TRBJ1-2, with no clear D. The receptor was derived from a human donor with alopecia areata. The source was CD4+ T cells sorted from blood, collected at week 0. For the CDR3, the DNA is TGTGCCTGGAGGGGCCCCACGGGGGGCTACACCTTC. This codes for CAWRGPTGGYTF.